The next 5 T cell receptor beta chains were all read from a single sample in a study of molecular identifiers for immune sequencing clone quantification. TCRdb recomputed calls from the PCR reads with MiXCR, one row per CDR3 protein. The sample comprises more than 450,000 distinct CDR3 sequences, about 21% of which are singletons, and about 0.84% rests with the top ten. Material: naive CD8+ T cells from blood, with Jurkat cell RNA spiked in. The subset was: FACS-sorted CD8+CD4-CCR7+CD45RA+ naive T cells. These receptors were taken from a human donor in good health. Some libraries in this study had Jurkat cell RNA spiked in.

This clonotype has just a few counts. As DNA, the CDR3 is TGTGCCAGCAGTTCGCCGGGACACATCTACGAGCAGTACTTC. Encoded protein: CASSSPGHIYEQYF. The rearrangement joins TRBV6-5 to TRBJ2-7; weak D call: TRBD1 (6 bases). The germline CDR1 and CDR2 sequences are MNHEY and SVGAGI. Trimming left V 4 bases short and J 3 bases short, with 13 bases between. This CDR3 comprises 14 residues.

This clonotype has a count of ten or more. V and J are TRBV5-5 and TRBJ1-1; no clear D gene. Trimming shortened V by 1 base and J by 0 bases, and 13 bases separated the two germline ends. CDR3 length equals 16 residues. Germline V lookup: CDR1 SGHKS, CDR2 YYEKEE (reference sequence). The CDR3 sequence is CASSLTGPGMNTEAFF. The CDR3 DNA follows: TGTGCCAGCAGCTTGACCGGTCCCGGCATGAACACTGAAGCTTTCTTT.

As concerns this clonotype: A junction boundary mismatches the germline segment, possibly from a read error. V and J are TRBV6-2 or TRBV6-3 and TRBJ2-7; 11 bases match TRBD2. In germline, CDR1 is MNHEY, CDR2 SVGEGT. The CDR3 is made up of 15 amino acids. CDR3 residues: CTSSYSELAGVEQYF. CDR3 nucleotide sequence: TGTACCAGCAGTTACTCTGAACTAGCGGGAGTCGAGCAGTACTTC.

The rearrangement joins TRBV18 to TRBJ2-1, with TRBD2 matching over 11 bases. The CDR3 is 16 amino acids. Germline values: CDR1 KGHSH, CDR2 LQKENI. The junction had 4 bases not matched to a gene; V was cut back by 1 base and J by 5 bases. The CDR3 DNA reads TGTGCCAGCTCACCACTAGGGACTAGCGGAAACAATGAGCAGTTCTTC. This encodes CASSPLGTSGNNEQFF.

This clonotype has at least ten counts. This sequence joins TRBV2 and TRBJ2-3, with a tentative D call TRBD1 (5 bases). V lost 4 bases to trimming and J lost 6 bases, with 23 bases between them. Germline lookup yields CDR1 SNHLY and CDR2 FYNNEI. The CDR3 is made up of 17 amino acids. CDR3 region: CASSVPLVAGNKDTQYF. The CDR3 DNA sequence: TGTGCCAGCAGTGTCCCCCTTGTGGCAGGGAATAAGGATACGCAGTATTTT.